One sample yielded the 26 T cell receptor beta chains listed below, sequenced in a study of T-cell memory formation after mild COVID-19 listed by TCRdb under 2021. Receptors were amplified or captured by 5' RACE. Sequencing used an Illumina NovaSeq 6000. The public reads were run again by TCRdb, first through fastp at Q25 and then through MiXCR, and only productive beta chains were kept. Identical CDR3 proteins give one entry, which carries the most common genes and DNA. In all, the sample holds 100,000 to 130,000 distinct CDR3 sequences, and 15% to 20% of those were seen once. The ten largest clones represent approximately 5.1% of the sample. Sequencing was carried out using PBMCs or a T cell subset sorted from them (not recorded which). The receptors were gathered from a man between 18 and 35 years old who had mild COVID-19 (a few samples of this study predate the infection). The sample titles of this study are shuffled in the database, so cell type and time point are left out; the donor was told from shared clones.

This clonotype has just a few counts. This rearrangement joins TRBV7-2 to TRBJ1-2; D gene uncertain. This CDR3 has 14 residues. V was shortened by 0 bases and J by 2 bases, with 7 bases between the two germline ends. Germline V gene data show CDR1 as SGHTA and CDR2 as FQGNSA. Here the CDR3 reads CASSLAFNNYGYTF. For the CDR3, the DNA is TGTGCCAGCAGCTTAGCCTTCAACAACTATGGCTACACCTTC.

This CDR3 is CASSNGTERGRELFF. CDR3 in DNA: TGCGCCAGCAGCAACGGGACGGAGAGGGGCCGGGAGCTGTTTTTT. The V and J genes are TRBV5-1 and TRBJ2-2; D could derive from TRBD1 or TRBD2 (5 bases each). This CDR3 spans 15 amino acids. Per the germline V gene, CDR1 is SGHRS and CDR2 is YFSETQ. Deletions cut 4 bases from V and 9 bases from J, with 19 bases between.

J is TRBJ2-1 and V is TRBV3-1; unclear D gene. The CDR3 consists of 14 residues. Germline V gene sequence: CDR1 LGHDT, CDR2 YNNKEL (reference sequence). Deletions cut 1 base from V and 4 bases from J, with 8 bases between. Here the CDR3 DNA reads TGTGCCAGCAGCCAAGTTGAACAGTACAATGAGCAGTTCTTC. Encoded protein: CASSQVEQYNEQFF.

This clonotype occurred many times. J is TRBJ2-7 and V is TRBV7-2, with TRBD2 as a possible D gene (5 bases). Trimming left V 5 bases short and J 6 bases short, with 14 bases between. This CDR3 comprises 13 residues. Germline loops: CDR1 SGHTA, CDR2 FQGNSA. For the CDR3, the DNA is TGTGCCAGCAGCCCACAACCACGGGGCGAGCAGTACGTC. Encoded protein: CASSPQPRGEQYV.

The table lists this clonotype with a few counts. The CDR3 is CASSIARDSPWTF. The CDR3 nucleotides read TGTGCCAGCAGCATAGCCCGTGACAGTCCTTGGACCTTC. V gene TRBV6-2 or TRBV6-3 combines with J gene TRBJ1-2; D is possibly TRBD1 (5 bases). This CDR3 has 13 amino acids. The germline V gene has CDR1 MNHEY and CDR2 SVGEGT. Trimming took off 6 bases at V and 14 bases at J, with 22 bases between the two ends.

This clonotype has ten or more counts. V and J are TRBV4-1 and TRBJ2-7, with D possibly TRBD1 on 6 matching bases. This CDR3 is 14 amino acids long. Germline V gene data show CDR1 as MGHRA and CDR2 as YSYEKL. V lost 4 bases and J lost 5, with 15 bases in between. This chain's CDR3 is CASSRQRGDNEQYF. The CDR3 region has the DNA TGCGCCAGCAGCCGTCAAAGAGGGGACAACGAGCAGTACTTC.

V is TRBV3-1 and J is TRBJ1-1; no reliable D call. V lost 0 bases to trimming and J lost 10 bases, with 12 bases between them. Germline-derived CDR1 and CDR2 are LGHDT and YNNKEL (reference sequence). The CDR3 contains 13 residues. As DNA, the CDR3 is TGTGCCAGCAGCCAAGATCTAGCCATGGGAGCTTTCTTT. As protein: CASSQDLAMGAFF.

This clonotype was seen repeatedly, ten times or more. The chain has TRBV20-1 and TRBJ2-3; the match to TRBD2 covers 8 bases. The V gene end was trimmed by 3 bases and the J gene end by 0 bases; junction bases not matched to a gene: 5. This CDR3 is 15 amino acids long. The germline V gene encodes CDR1 DFQATT and CDR2 SNEGSKA (reference sequence). The CDR3 DNA reads as TGCAGTGCTAGGGACCCGGGGGGGAGCACAGATACGCAGTATTTT. It is translated as CSARDPGGSTDTQYF.

This chain links TRBV5-8 with TRBJ1-6, with D possibly being TRBD1 (6 bases). This CDR3 spans 15 amino acids. V was shortened by 0 bases and J by 3 bases, with 7 bases between the two germline ends. CDR1 is SGHTS and CDR2 is YDEGEE in the germline V gene. CDR3 in amino acids: CASSLGTDYNSPLHF. In DNA form, the CDR3 reads TGTGCCAGCAGCTTGGGGACAGACTATAATTCACCCCTCCACTTT.

This clonotype showed up just a few times. V gene TRBV7-2 combines with J gene TRBJ2-3; the D call may be TRBD1 or TRBD2 (5 bases each). The CDR3 is made up of 15 amino acids. Germline V gene lookup returns CDR1 SGHTA and CDR2 FQGNSA. Between the trimmed V and J ends, which lost 4 bases and 6 bases, there was a span of 17 bases. CDR3 sequence (DNA): TGTGCCAGCAGCTGGACAACGGGGATTGGCGATACGCAGTATTTT. Its translation: CASSWTTGIGDTQYF.

This sequence joins TRBV6-5 and TRBJ1-3, with TRBD1 matching 7 bases. Germline trimming cut 6 bases from V and 5 bases from J; bases unmatched to any gene: 16. Germline assignment: CDR1 MNHEY and CDR2 SVGAGI. The length of the CDR3 is 17 residues. The CDR3 DNA reads as TGTGCCAGCAGCCACGGACAGGACGCCGGGGTGCGAAACACCATATATTTT. It codes for CASSHGQDAGVRNTIYF.

CDR3 loop: CASSLSGNNEQFF. For the CDR3, the DNA is TGCGCCAGCAGCTTATCGGGGAACAATGAGCAGTTCTTC. The rearrangement joins TRBV5-1 to TRBJ2-1; tentative D call: TRBD2 (5 bases). Germline V gene sequence: CDR1 SGHRS, CDR2 YFSETQ. V was pared by 2 bases and J by 5 bases, with 8 bases between. This CDR3 has 13 residues.

The chain combines TRBV24-1 with TRBJ2-7; TRBD2 is a possible D gene (7 bases). This CDR3 spans 14 amino acids. CDR1 KGHDR and CDR2 SFDVKD come from the germline V gene. The V gene lost 9 bases and the J gene lost 5 bases, with 19 bases spanning the gap. Written as DNA, the CDR3 is TGTGCCACCCGAGGGTGGTGGGGGGGCGACGAGCAGTACTTC. Translation: CATRGWWGGDEQYF.

CDR3 in amino acids: CASRLTGGTDTQYF. The CDR3 DNA sequence: TGTGCCAGCAGACTGACAGGGGGCACAGATACGCAGTATTTT. The rearrangement links TRBV7-9 to TRBJ2-3; 8 nucleotides agree with TRBD1. V trimming: 6 bases; J trimming: 1 base; junction bases outside the gene matches: 3. The germline gives CDR1 SEHNR, CDR2 FQNEAQ (reference sequence). This CDR3 contains 14 residues. The full variable domain, its missing parts supplied by reference TRBV7-9 and TRBJ2-3, is DTGVSQNPRHKITKRGQNVTFRCDPISEHNRLYWYRQTLGQGPEFLTYFQNEAQLEKSRLLSDRFSAERPKGSFSTLEIQRTEQGDSAMYLCASRLTGGTDTQYFGPGTRLTVL.

The chain couples TRBV9 to TRBJ1-2, with D tentatively TRBD1 (6 bases). This CDR3 has 13 amino acids. Trimming left V 3 bases short and J 7 bases short, with 13 bases between. Germline CDR1 SGDLS, CDR2 YYNGEE. The CDR3 loop is CASSARGALGYTF. The CDR3 region has the DNA TGTGCCAGCAGCGCCCGGGGGGCGCTTGGCTACACCTTC.

The table lists this clonotype with a few counts. This chain links TRBV4-2 with TRBJ1-4; D is ambiguous. The V end lost 1 base, the J end lost 3 bases, and 6 bases lay between the germline ends. This CDR3 contains 14 residues. The germline V gene encodes CDR1 LGHNA and CDR2 YNFKEQ. As DNA, the CDR3 is TGTGCCAGCAGCCAAGTCGGGGCTAATGAAAAACTGTTTTTT. It translates to CASSQVGANEKLFF.

The rearrangement joins TRBV5-1 to TRBJ1-2, with D unresolved. CDR1 SGHRS and CDR2 YFSETQ come from the germline V gene. Between the trimmed V and J ends, which lost 0 bases and 8 bases, there was a span of 17 bases. This CDR3 comprises 15 residues. CDR3 in amino acids: CASSLGALGQEGYTF. Written as DNA, the CDR3 is TGCGCCAGCAGCTTGGGGGCTCTCGGGCAAGAGGGCTACACCTTC.

In this sample, this clonotype turned up a few times. The chain joins TRBV12-3 or TRBV12-4 to TRBJ2-2, with TRBD1 matching 12 bases. The V gene end was trimmed by 5 bases and the J gene end by 5 bases; junction bases not matched to a gene: 6. This CDR3 has 16 amino acids. The DNA of the CDR3 is TGTGCCAGCAGTCGCCGGGACAGGGGGCAAACCGGGGAGCTGTTTTTT. It specifies CASSRRDRGQTGELFF.

This clonotype was found many times. The V gene is TRBV7-9, the J gene TRBJ2-5; TRBD2 agrees at 10 bases. The trim removed 1 base at V and 1 base at J, leaving 0 bases unmatched. This CDR3 has 15 residues. In germline, CDR1 is SEHNR, CDR2 FQNEAQ (reference sequence). The CDR3 protein is CASSLGTSGQETQYF. Written as DNA, the CDR3 is TGTGCCAGCAGCTTAGGGACTAGCGGCCAAGAGACCCAGTACTTC.

This clonotype was seen a handful of times. The chain couples TRBV15 to TRBJ2-7; D gene uncertain. Trimming stripped 4 bases from V and 5 bases from J, with 21 bases between. Germline CDR1 and CDR2: LNHNV and YYDKDF (reference sequence). The CDR3 is made up of 16 amino acids. CDR3 nucleotide sequence: TGTGCCACCAGCACCTTGCCGGGTCATCGGGCTGACGAGCAGTACTTC. The encoded protein is CATSTLPGHRADEQYF.

The table lists this clonotype with a few counts. The chain recombines TRBV27 with TRBJ2-2; unclear D gene. The CDR3 runs to 13 residues. Looked up from germline, CDR1 is MNHEY and CDR2 is SMNVEV (reference sequence). Trimming removed 2 bases at V and 4 bases at J, with 5 bases between. The CDR3 reads CASSLGITGELFF. DNA for the CDR3: TGTGCCAGCAGTTTAGGGATCACCGGGGAGCTGTTTTTT.

This chain links TRBV30 with TRBJ2-3; D call uncertain. This CDR3 comprises 11 residues. Germline CDR1 is GTSNPN and CDR2 is SVGIG (reference sequence). The ends were cut back, 4 bases at V and 3 bases at J, with 5 bases in the middle. The CDR3 coding sequence is TGTGCCTGGACCTGGACAGATACGCAGTATTTT. Protein: CAWTWTDTQYF.

The rearrangement uses TRBV25-1 and TRBJ2-3; no firm D call. Germline CDR1 reads MGHDK; CDR2 reads SYGVNS. V dropped 2 bases and J dropped 0 bases, with 18 bases sitting between them. The CDR3 extends over 18 amino acids. CDR3 nucleotides: TGTGCCAGCAGTGAAAGAGTTGGGGTAGGACGGAGCACAGATACGCAGTATTTT. It translates to CASSERVGVGRSTDTQYF.

The V call is TRBV7-2, the J call TRBJ2-7; either TRBD1 or TRBD2 may fit D (5 bases each). Trimming cost V 5 bases and J 7 bases, with 24 bases left between them. This CDR3 has 16 amino acids. CDR1 and CDR2 (germline): SGHTA, FQGNSA. The CDR3 DNA reads TGTGCCAGCAGCCCTTTTCGGGGTCAGGGCCCTTGGGAGCAGTACTTC. It codes for CASSPFRGQGPWEQYF.

The sample holds a few counts of this clonotype. The chain joins TRBV3-1 to TRBJ1-2; tentatively, D is TRBD1 (5 bases). Germline CDR1 LGHDT, CDR2 YNNKEL (reference sequence). The CDR3 is 16 amino acids. V lost 4 bases, J lost 4 bases, and 19 bases lay in between. CDR3 loop: CASSPQLGVSSYGYTF. In DNA form, the CDR3 reads TGTGCCAGCAGCCCGCAATTGGGGGTTTCAAGCTATGGCTACACCTTC.

A single count supports this clonotype. The J gene is TRBJ2-1, the V gene TRBV4-2, with 8 bases matching TRBD2. In germline, CDR1 is LGHNA, CDR2 YNFKEQ. The V and J ends lost 3 bases and 5 bases, in that order; junction bases with no gene match: 6. The CDR3 covers 15 residues. The CDR3 region has the DNA TGTGCCAGCAGCCACAGGCCGGGGGGGAACAATGAGCAGTTCTTC. Its protein is CASSHRPGGNNEQFF.